The source of this T cell receptor beta chain is a study of shared clonotypes between healthy human individuals. The wider study: The plates for each donor numbered three CD4 naive, three CD4 memory, two CD8 naive and one CD8 memory.

V shed 1 base, J shed 1 base, and the junction held 7 bases outside the gene matches. Per germline, CDR1 SEHNR and CDR2 FQNEAQ (reference sequence). The CDR3 spans 19 residues. Each subset's genomic DNA was shared equally among a number of immunoSEQ plates. Only in-frame clones appear in the TCRdb table, and some are missing; sequencing was by immunoSEQ multiplex PCR. The data show roughly 1,000,000 clones, roughly 74% seen once. Comment on this clone: The antigen is not known.

Study-level findings and limits: Naive subsets, compared against memory subsets, generally had larger estimated richness values. Non-shared clonotypes had lower generation probabilities than those shared by all four donors.

The sequence was obtained from a man between 18 and 29 years old in good health. Some clones in this sample may be carry-over from other donors' samples. The rearrangement uses TRBV7-9 and TRBJ2-1; 13 nucleotides line up with TRBD2. Specimen: memory CD4+ T cells from PBMCs. The subset was: CD45RA-negative fraction. CDR3: CASSLGTSGSLRSYNEQFF. CDR3 nucleotide sequence: TGTGCCAGCAGCTTAGGGACTAGCGGGAGTTTGAGGTCCTACAATGAGCAGTTCTTC.